A selection of T cell receptor beta chains follows, all from one sample in a study of blood T cell repertoires in COVID-19. The method was immunoSEQ multiplex PCR; TCRdb's version includes in-frame clones alone and lacks a portion of them. The sample consists of fewer than 150,000 clones, over 75% of them appearing once. Sequencing was done on a sample of PBMCs or T cells enriched from blood (not recorded which). The receptors derive from a man aged 50-60 years in a cohort exposed to, infected with or recovered from COVID-19 (not recorded which). Both conserved end residues are part of each CDR3. A D gene is named only where the DNA matches it firmly. Rows give clone size only sometimes, using once, few, many, or a class for an expanded clone.

v_gene,j_gene,abundance,d_gene,CDR3nt,CDR3aa
TRBV6-5,TRBJ1-2,-,-,TGTGCCAGCAGTTACCCCCCCAAGGGGGACTATGGCTACACCTTC,CASSYPPKGDYGYTF
TRBV4-3,TRBJ2-3,-,-,TGCGCCAGCAGCCAAGATAGCCTTCCCAATCCCTACGGAACAGATACGCAGTATTTT,CASSQDSLPNPYGTDTQYF
TRBV7-8,TRBJ2-2,-,-,TGTGCCAGCAGCTTAGTGGGGGGATGGACCGGGGAGCTGTTTTTT,CASSLVGGWTGELFF
TRBV4-1,TRBJ1-2,-,-,TGCGCCAGCAGCCAAGGAACAGGGCTCTATGGCTACACCTTC,CASSQGTGLYGYTF
TRBV5-6,TRBJ2-5,-,TRBD1,TGTGCCAGCAGTATATCACAGGGGGTTGGGGAGACCCAGTACTTC,CASSISQGVGETQYF
TRBV27,TRBJ2-3,-,-,TGTGCCAGCAGTCAGATCAACACAGATACGCAGTATTTT,CASSQINTDTQYF
TRBV4-1,TRBJ2-7,-,-,TGCGCCAGCAGCCAAGGTTTAGGGGTCGCCTACGAGCAGTACTTC,CASSQGLGVAYEQYF
TRBV6-6,TRBJ2-7,-,-,TGTGCCAGCAGTCCCGGACAAGGCGAGCAGTACTTC,CASSPGQGEQYF
TRBV10-2,TRBJ1-2,-,-,TGCGCCAGCATGAAGGACAGCTATGGCTACACCTTC,CASMKDSYGYTF
TRBV9,TRBJ2-1,-,TRBD1,TGTGCCAGCAGCCCCTACGGGGACAGGGGTCCGTATGAGCAGTTCTTC,CASSPYGDRGPYEQFF
TRBV11-2,TRBJ2-7,-,-,TGTGCCAGCAGCTCTCTAGCGCTCGGCCGGGACGAGCAGTACTTC,CASSSLALGRDEQYF
TRBV5-6,TRBJ2-7,-,-,TGTGCCAGCAGCTTCCGGACAGCCCCCTTCTACGAGCAGTACTTC,CASSFRTAPFYEQYF
TRBV19,TRBJ1-2,-,-,TGTGCCAGTACCTCCCCGGGAGGGCTGGACTATGGCTACACCTTC,CASTSPGGLDYGYTF
TRBV11-3,TRBJ1-3,few,-,TGTGCCAGCAGCTTATTTTCCGGAGATGGAAACACCATATATTTT,CASSLFSGDGNTIYF
TRBV7-2,TRBJ2-7,-,-,TGTGCCAGCAGCTTAACTGGTCTAGGGGTCTACGAGCAGTACTTC,CASSLTGLGVYEQYF
TRBV5-1,TRBJ1-2,-,-,TGCGCCAGCAGGGAAGGGGCGAACTATGGCTACACCTTC,CASREGANYGYTF
TRBV6-5,TRBJ2-7,-,-,TGTGCCAGCAGTTACTCGTTCGGCGGTGCCTACGAGCAGTACTTC,CASSYSFGGAYEQYF
TRBV30,TRBJ1-1,once,TRBD1,TGTGCCTGGAGAAAGGCAGGGGGGTCGACTGAAGCTTTCTTT,CAWRKAGGSTEAFF
TRBV6-6,TRBJ1-5,-,-,TGTGCCAGCAGTTACCTTGACAGGTCCAATCAGCCCCAGCATTTT,CASSYLDRSNQPQHF
TRBV13,TRBJ1-4,-,-,TGTGCCAGCAGCTTAGATCGTGCAACTAATGAAAAACTGTTTTTT,CASSLDRATNEKLFF
TRBV5-1,TRBJ2-4,-,TRBD1,TGCGCCAGCAGCTTGTTAGGGGGCGAAGGTAGCATTCAGTACTTC,CASSLLGGEGSIQYF
TRBV10-1,TRBJ2-7,-,TRBD2,TGCGCCAGCAGTGAGAGGCTAGCGGGAGTCTACGAGCAGTACTTC,CASSERLAGVYEQYF
TRBV2,TRBJ2-1,-,TRBD2,TGTGCCAGCAGTGAAGGGCTAGCGGGTTATGGTGAGCAGTTCTTC,CASSEGLAGYGEQFF
TRBV15,TRBJ2-2,-,TRBD2,TGTGCCACCAGCAGAAACCCAGACTGGGCTAGCGGGAGGGCTACCGGGGAGCTGTTTTTT,CATSRNPDWASGRATGELFF
TRBV10-3,TRBJ2-5,-,TRBD2,TGTGCCATCTCTGCTAGCGGTATCCTGGGAGAGACCCAGTACTTC,CAISASGILGETQYF
TRBV6-5,TRBJ2-7,-,TRBD1,TGTGCCAGCAGTTACCTCCAGGGGGTAGGTGAGCAGTACTTC,CASSYLQGVGEQYF
TRBV19,TRBJ1-2,medium-sized,TRBD1,TGTGCCAGTAGTGGAATGACAGGGGTCTATGGCTACACCTTC,CASSGMTGVYGYTF
TRBV2,TRBJ2-3,-,TRBD2,TGTGCCAGCAGGGAGGGGTCGGCGACCGCCGGGAGGGATACGCAGTATTTT,CASREGSATAGRDTQYF
TRBV28,TRBJ2-7,-,TRBD2,TGTGCCAGCAGTTCTTTGACTAGCGGCACATTCCTCTACGAGCAGTACTTC,CASSSLTSGTFLYEQYF
TRBV30,TRBJ1-1,-,-,TGTGCCTGGAGTGTCGGGGGTTCCAACCGGCACACTGAAGCTTTCTTT,CAWSVGGSNRHTEAFF
TRBV9,TRBJ1-1,-,-,TGTGCCAGCAGCCCCAAGTGGACTCCCCTAGGCACTGAAGCTTTCTTT,CASSPKWTPLGTEAFF
TRBV5-1,TRBJ2-3,-,-,TGCGCCAGCAGCGTGGCGGTGAGCACAGATACGCAGTATTTT,CASSVAVSTDTQYF
TRBV9,TRBJ2-1,-,TRBD2,TGTGCCAGCAGTGATAGCGGGTTCTCCTACAATGAGCAGTTCTTC,CASSDSGFSYNEQFF
TRBV3-1/TRBV3-2,TRBJ2-1,-,-,TGTGCCAGCAGCCAAGTTTCGAGAAACGCGGGCAATGAGCAGTTCTTC,CASSQVSRNAGNEQFF
TRBV15,TRBJ1-2,-,-,TGTGCCACCAGCAGAGGCGGCGGGGATTTCTATGGCTACACCTTC,CATSRGGGDFYGYTF
TRBV28,TRBJ2-2,few,TRBD2,TGTGCCAGCAGTCCCGAAGGACTAGCTGGCGGGGAGCTGTTTTTT,CASSPEGLAGGELFF
TRBV9,TRBJ2-1,-,TRBD2,TGTGCCAGCAGCGCTACTAGCGGGGGGAGCTCCTACAATGAGCAGTTCTTC,CASSATSGGSSYNEQFF
TRBV4-1,TRBJ2-7,-,TRBD2,TGCGCCAGCAGCCCGGGACTAGCGGGGCCCTACGAGCAGTACTTC,CASSPGLAGPYEQYF
TRBV7-9,TRBJ2-7,-,TRBD1,TGTGCCAGCAGCTGGGGGGACAGGGGGTTCTACGAGCAGTACTTC,CASSWGDRGFYEQYF
TRBV6-5,TRBJ2-1,-,-,TGTGCCAGCAGTTTCCACCGGGACATAAGAAACGAGCAGTTCTTC,CASSFHRDIRNEQFF
TRBV12-3/TRBV12-4,TRBJ1-1,-,-,TGTGCCAGCAGTTTATACAGGGAAACTGAAGCTTTCTTT,CASSLYRETEAFF
TRBV13,TRBJ2-1,few,TRBD2,TGTGCCAGCAGCTCCGGGGGGGGCTACAATGAGCAGTTCTTC,CASSSGGGYNEQFF
TRBV30,TRBJ2-2,-,TRBD1,TGTGCCTGGGCCCGGACAGGGGAGGCCGGGGAGCTGTTTTTT,CAWARTGEAGELFF
TRBV2,TRBJ1-2,-,-,TGTGCCAGCAGTGGGGGCCTTGCCTTAGGCTACACCTTC,CASSGGLALGYTF
TRBV7-6,TRBJ1-2,-,-,TGTGCCAGCAGCTTATTGGAGGGTCGTGGCTACACCTTC,CASSLLEGRGYTF
TRBV7-2,TRBJ1-1,-,-,TGTGCCAGCAGCTTATACAGAGTGAACACTGAAGCTTTCTTT,CASSLYRVNTEAFF
TRBV7-9,TRBJ2-3,once,-,TGTGCCAGCAGCGAGGAGTCCACAGATACGCAGTATTTT,CASSEESTDTQYF
TRBV4-2,TRBJ2-7,once,TRBD2,TGTGCCAGCAGCCAAGATGAAACTAGCGTGTACCACGAGCAGTACTTC,CASSQDETSVYHEQYF
TRBV13,TRBJ2-7,-,TRBD2,TGTGCCAGCAGCTCCAGGGCGGTTGGGGGGGCCTACGAGCAGTACTTC,CASSSRAVGGAYEQYF
TRBV28,TRBJ1-2,few,-,TGTGCCAGCAGTTTTAGCCAGGGAAACTATGGCTACACCTTC,CASSFSQGNYGYTF
TRBV7-8,TRBJ2-7,-,TRBD1,TGTGCCAGCAGCGTGGACAGGGGCTACGAGCAGTACTTC,CASSVDRGYEQYF
TRBV7-2,TRBJ1-4,-,-,TGTGCCAGCAGCTTCGGGGGAAGGGATGAAAAACTGTTTTTT,CASSFGGRDEKLFF
TRBV30,TRBJ1-6,-,-,TGTGCCTGGAGTGCCCTTAATGGCAGGAATCCCAATTCACCCCTCCACTTT,CAWSALNGRNPNSPLHF